Each of the 12 T cell receptor beta chains below was sequenced from the same sample in a study of spatial heterogeneity in lung cancer. Time point indicated: sample taken at primary tumor resection. TCRdb analysed the 5' RACE reads with MiXCR anew, one entry per CDR3 protein. The profile shows about 18,000 distinct CDR3 sequences, roughly 7.5% of them singletons. These receptors are not linked to any known antigen. Study findings and constraints: The study found that expanded intratumoral alpha and beta TCR counts tracked tumor mutation counts.

The input for sequencing was lung tumor tissue, taken at surgery. These TCRs come from a male donor with early-stage non-small cell lung cancer.

In this sample, this clonotype turned up many times. The chain carries TRBV6-1 and TRBJ2-7, with unresolved D. This CDR3 comprises 12 residues. Trimming took 4 bases from V and 2 from J, leaving 6 bases between them. Germline V gene sequence: CDR1 MNHNS, CDR2 SASEGT. The CDR3 nucleotides are TGTGCCAGCAGTGGACAAACCTACGAGCAGTACTTC. It codes for CASSGQTYEQYF.

This clonotype was picked up many times. The CDR3 region is CASGGSTEAFF. CDR3 nucleotides: TGTGCCAGCGGAGGGAGCACTGAAGCTTTCTTT. The V and J genes are TRBV5-4 and TRBJ1-1, with D hard to call. V was cut by 7 bases and J by 4 bases, with 8 bases left in between. Germline CDR1 and CDR2: SGHNT and YYREEE (reference sequence). CDR3 length: 11 residues.

This chain links TRBV20-1 with TRBJ2-7; D assignment may be TRBD1 or TRBD2 (6 bases each). The CDR3 runs 18 residues. Germline CDR1 reads DFQATT; CDR2 reads SNEGSKA (reference sequence). Deletions cut 0 bases from V and 7 bases from J, with 28 bases between. The CDR3: CSARDIGGKGGVLGEQYF. In DNA form, the CDR3 reads TGCAGTGCTAGAGATATCGGGGGAAAAGGGGGTGTTCTGGGGGAGCAGTACTTC.

This clonotype occurred many times. The rearrangement uses TRBV6-6 and TRBJ2-7, with unresolved D. This CDR3 comprises 12 residues. The V end was cut by 6 bases, the J end by 12 bases, with 18 bases between. Germline V CDR1 and CDR2: MNHNY, SVGAGI (reference sequence). CDR3 region: CASSPPDAGWYF. CDR3 coding DNA: TGTGCCAGCAGCCCCCCGGATGCCGGCTGGTACTTC.

This clonotype was observed many times. The chain has TRBV5-4 and TRBJ2-6; 8 bases match TRBD1. The germline V gene encodes CDR1 SGHNT and CDR2 YYREEE (reference sequence). Trimming cost V 4 bases and J 1 base; bases outside gene matches: 4. The CDR3 extends over 16 amino acids. This CDR3 is CASSTNRGSGANVLTF. DNA of the CDR3: TGTGCCAGCAGCACAAACAGGGGGTCTGGGGCCAACGTCCTGACTTTC.

CDR3 in DNA: TGCAGGGATTACGAGCAGTACTTC. Protein: CRDYEQYF. This rearrangement joins TRBV20-1 to TRBJ2-7; D unclear. The CDR3 is 8 amino acids. CDR1 DFQATT and CDR2 SNEGSKA come from the germline V gene (reference sequence).

This clonotype came up many times. The V and J genes are TRBV28 and TRBJ2-7; 9 bases line up with TRBD1. The length of the CDR3 is 15 residues. Trimming cost V 1 base and J 6 bases; bases outside gene matches: 7. The germline V gene encodes CDR1 MDHEN and CDR2 SYDVKM. The CDR3 spells CASSLLRTGVSEQYF. The CDR3 DNA sequence: TGTGCCAGCAGTTTATTGAGGACAGGGGTGAGCGAGCAGTACTTC.

This clonotype was seen many times. The chain joins TRBV15 to TRBJ2-2; 9 nucleotides match TRBD1. Trimming cost V 1 base and J 5 bases; bases outside gene matches: 14. The CDR3 runs 19 residues. Germline lookup yields CDR1 LNHNV and CDR2 YYDKDF (reference sequence). The CDR3 loop reads CATSRGTGIVGTGTGELFF. CDR3 DNA: TGTGCCACCAGCAGAGGGACAGGGATTGTGGGGACAGGGACCGGGGAGCTGTTTTTT.

This clonotype came up many times. The rearrangement joins TRBV5-1 to TRBJ1-2; D remains ambiguous. Germline V gives CDR1 SGHRS, CDR2 YFSETQ. V dropped 0 bases and J dropped 8 bases, with 29 bases sitting between them. The CDR3 is 19 residues long. CDR3 loop: CASSLESNLGRRISLGYTF. In DNA, the CDR3 is TGCGCCAGCAGCTTGGAGAGTAACCTCGGACGACGTATTAGTCTAGGCTACACCTTC.

This clonotype has at least ten counts. The V gene is TRBV18, the J gene TRBJ2-1; unclear D gene. In germline, CDR1 is KGHSH, CDR2 LQKENI. CDR3 length: 14 amino acids. V was clipped by 3 bases and J by 0 bases, with 6 bases between them. This CDR3 is CASSPRSSYNEQFF. CDR3 nucleotide sequence: TGTGCCAGCTCACCCAGGAGCTCCTACAATGAGCAGTTCTTC.

This clonotype was recorded at least ten times. V and J are TRBV28 and TRBJ1-5, with 7 bases matching TRBD1. V was pared by 1 base and J by 4 bases, with 7 bases of the junction left unmatched. Germline V gene lookup returns CDR1 MDHEN and CDR2 SYDVKM. The CDR3 contains 16 residues. CDR3 residues: CASSLLGGGRNQPQHF. CDR3 nucleotide sequence: TGTGCCAGCAGTTTATTGGGAGGGGGCCGAAATCAGCCCCAGCATTTT.

In this sample, this clonotype turned up a few times. The chain combines TRBV7-2 with TRBJ1-3, with D perhaps TRBD1 (5 bases). Looked up from germline, CDR1 is SGHTA and CDR2 is FQGNSA. The CDR3 spans 16 residues. V was cut by 0 bases and J by 0 bases, with 9 bases left in between. In DNA, the CDR3 is TGTGCCAGCAGCTTAGCGGTGACAGCCTCTGGAAACACCATATATTTT. This encodes CASSLAVTASGNTIYF.